A selection of T cell receptor beta chains follows, all from one sample in a study of shared clonotypes between healthy human individuals. Assay used: immunoSEQ multiplex PCR; TCRdb lists only in-frame clones, some missing. Among hundreds of thousands of clones listed, roughly 70% were seen once. The sequencing input was memory CD4+ T cells sorted from blood. Receptor source: a woman aged 25 to 45 in good health. Both conserved end residues are part of each CDR3. The D gene is left open where the match is weak. Only part of the rows carry a size: once, few, many, or a class if the clone is expanded.

TRBV27	TRBJ2-3	TRBD2	NA	TGTGCCAGCAGTTCCGGACTAGCGGGAGCAGATACGCAGTATTTT	CASSSGLAGADTQYF
TRBV5-1	TRBJ2-3	TRBD2	NA	TGCGCCAGCAGCTTGGTTCGCGGGAGCGCAGATACGCAGTATTTT	CASSLVRGSADTQYF
TRBV6-7	TRBJ2-7	NA	NA	TGTGCCAGCAGTTACCCACCGGCCCCACCCCGGCGCTACGAGCAGTACTTC	CASSYPPAPPRRYEQYF
TRBV19	TRBJ2-1	TRBD1	few	TGTGCCAGTACGATGGGACAGATCTACAATGAGCAGTTCTTC	CASTMGQIYNEQFF
TRBV23-1	TRBJ2-1	TRBD2	NA	TGCGCCAGCAAAGTAGCGGGGAAGGGTGAGCAGTTCTTC	CASKVAGKGEQFF
TRBV28	TRBJ1-2	NA	NA	TGTGCCAGCAGTTTATTGGCAGCCGGCTACACCTTC	CASSLLAAGYTF
TRBV5-1	TRBJ2-2	NA	NA	TGCGCCAGCAGCTTCAGGCAGACAAGCGGATTTACCGGGGAGCTGTTTTTT	CASSFRQTSGFTGELFF
TRBV18	TRBJ1-2	NA	NA	TGTGCCAGCTCAGATGACAGAAACTATGGCTACACCTTC	CASSDDRNYGYTF
TRBV28	TRBJ2-1	NA	NA	TGTGCCAGCAGAAGCGGGACAGGTATTCATGAGCAGTTCTTC	CASRSGTGIHEQFF
TRBV7-3	TRBJ2-7	NA	NA	TGTGCCAGCAGCTTAGGGCCGACTACCTACGAGCAGTACTTC	CASSLGPTTYEQYF
TRBV18	TRBJ2-5	NA	NA	TGTGCCAGCTCACCACCGGGGGGGCAACAGACCCAGTACTTC	CASSPPGGQQTQYF
TRBV7-7	TRBJ2-2	NA	NA	TGTGCCAGCAGCTCCCGACAGGACACCGGGGAGCTGTTTTTT	CASSSRQDTGELFF
TRBV5-5	TRBJ2-2	NA	NA	TGTGCCAGCAGCCCACGGGACGGCACCGGGGAGCTGTTTTTT	CASSPRDGTGELFF
TRBV28	TRBJ2-7	NA	NA	TGTGCCAGCAGTTTGGAGGGCCCCTACGAGCAGTACTTC	CASSLEGPYEQYF
TRBV27	TRBJ1-2	TRBD1	NA	TGTGCCATCTCTGCAGGGGGGGCAAACTATGGCTACACCTTC	CAISAGGANYGYTF
TRBV7-6	TRBJ2-3	TRBD1	NA	TGTGCCAGCAGCATCAGACAGGGAACTAGCACAGATACGCAGTATTTT	CASSIRQGTSTDTQYF
TRBV7-9	TRBJ1-4	TRBD1	NA	TGTGCCAGCAGCTTAGTTTCAGGGGGTGAAAAACTGTTTTTT	CASSLVSGGEKLFF
TRBV5-8	TRBJ1-2	NA	NA	TGTGCCAGCAGCCTAGCCACCGGAGGGAACGAAAACTATGGCTACACCTTC	CASSLATGGNENYGYTF
TRBV18	TRBJ2-7	TRBD2	NA	TGTGCCAGCTCACCCACAGGAGGGACTAGCTTCACCGAGCAGTACTTC	CASSPTGGTSFTEQYF
TRBV2	TRBJ1-2	TRBD1	NA	TGTGCCAGCAGTGAGGACAGGGTTGACTATGGCTACACCTTC	CASSEDRVDYGYTF
TRBV19	TRBJ1-5	TRBD1	few	TGTGCCAGTAGGACAGGGACAAGCAATCAGCCCCAGCATTTT	CASRTGTSNQPQHF
TRBV6-7	TRBJ2-3	TRBD1	few	TGTGCCAGCGGACAGGGAAAGGAGCCTTTAGCCACAGATACGCAGTATTTT	CASGQGKEPLATDTQYF
TRBV11-2	TRBJ2-1	TRBD2	NA	TGTGCCAGCAGCTCGCTGGCTAGCGGGAGTCCCTACAATGAGCAGTTCTTC	CASSSLASGSPYNEQFF
TRBV7-2	TRBJ2-5	NA	NA	TGTGCCAGCAGCTCAGGAGTAGAGACCCAGTACTTC	CASSSGVETQYF
TRBV7-8	TRBJ1-4	NA	NA	TGTGCCAGCAGCGTAGGGGCAACTAATGAAAAACTGTTTTTT	CASSVGATNEKLFF
TRBV27	TRBJ1-4	NA	few	TGTGCCAGCAGTTTATCGGTGGCAGGGTTTGAAAAACTGTTTTTT	CASSLSVAGFEKLFF
TRBV5-1	TRBJ1-4	NA	NA	TGCGCCAGCAGCTCCGAAGCCAGTGCAACTAATGAAAAACTGTTTTTT	CASSSEASATNEKLFF
TRBV5-1	TRBJ2-1	TRBD2	few	TGCGCCAGCAGCTCGACACACGGGACTACCACTTGGTTCTTC	CASSSTHGTTTWFF
TRBV19	TRBJ1-1	NA	few	TGTGCCAGTAGTGCGGAAGGGAGGCCTGAAGCTTTCTTT	CASSAEGRPEAFF
TRBV27	TRBJ2-3	TRBD2	NA	TGTGCCAGCAGTTCTCTAGCGGGAGGCGCAGATACGCAGTATTTT	CASSSLAGGADTQYF
TRBV7-2	TRBJ1-1	NA	few	TGTGCCAGCAGCCCGTATCACAGGTCTGATGGGGCTTTCTTT	CASSPYHRSDGAFF
TRBV7-3	TRBJ2-1	NA	NA	TGTGCCAGCAGCTTAATGGGCCAGAGCTCCTACAATGAGCAGTTCTTC	CASSLMGQSSYNEQFF
TRBV27	TRBJ1-4	NA	NA	TGTGCCAGCAGTCTCAACGACGGGACAACTAATGAAAAACTGTTTTTT	CASSLNDGTTNEKLFF
TRBV6-1	TRBJ2-3	NA	once	TGTGCCAGCAGCGCCAGTGGGCCCAATACGCAGTATTTT	CASSASGPNTQYF
TRBV5-4	TRBJ2-5	TRBD2	NA	TGTGCCAGCAGCCCCCCCGGTGGGAGGGGTAAAGAGACCCAGTACTTC	CASSPPGGRGKETQYF
TRBV30	TRBJ2-1	TRBD2	NA	TGTGCCTGGAGTAGTCGTAGCGGGACTTACAATGAGCAGTTCTTC	CAWSSRSGTYNEQFF
TRBV27	TRBJ1-2	NA	few	TGTGCCAGCAAAAAGGAAGGCTACACCTTC	CASKKEGYTF
TRBV5-1	TRBJ2-3	NA	NA	TGCGCCAGCAAAGCTTACTACGGGGGCACAGATACGCAGTATTTT	CASKAYYGGTDTQYF
TRBV29-1	TRBJ2-1	NA	once	TGCAGCGTTGTTCCGGTGGACAATGAGCAGTTCTTC	CSVVPVDNEQFF
TRBV7-9	TRBJ1-1	NA	NA	TGTGCCAGCAGCTTAGAAGACGGAAACACTGAAGCTTTCTTT	CASSLEDGNTEAFF